The sample holds a few counts of the clone carrying this T cell receptor (beta chain). Its antigen is not known. The data originate from a study of response to subunit inactivated influenza vaccine. Study-level results: Few new T cells, the authors suggested, are recruited by each seasonal influenza vaccination.

TCRdb re-called the RT-PCR reads with MiXCR, one entry per CDR3 protein. The repertoire includes some 480,000 distinct CDR3 sequences, 9.5% to 12% of them detected once, and about an eighth sits in the top ten. The germline CDR1 and CDR2 sequences are SQVTM and ANQGSEA. V was clipped by 5 bases and J by 2 bases; unmatched bases: 5. CDR3 length equals 13 residues. Source: PBMCs from blood, taken 40 to 50 days after vaccination. V gene TRBV29-1 combines with J gene TRBJ2-7; 8 bases map to TRBD2. The receptor's source is a man between 45 and 60 years old who received an inactivated influenza vaccine. The CDR3 loop reads CSVTSGGAYEQYF. As DNA, the CDR3 is TGCAGCGTTACGTCCGGGGGGGCCTACGAGCAGTACTTC.